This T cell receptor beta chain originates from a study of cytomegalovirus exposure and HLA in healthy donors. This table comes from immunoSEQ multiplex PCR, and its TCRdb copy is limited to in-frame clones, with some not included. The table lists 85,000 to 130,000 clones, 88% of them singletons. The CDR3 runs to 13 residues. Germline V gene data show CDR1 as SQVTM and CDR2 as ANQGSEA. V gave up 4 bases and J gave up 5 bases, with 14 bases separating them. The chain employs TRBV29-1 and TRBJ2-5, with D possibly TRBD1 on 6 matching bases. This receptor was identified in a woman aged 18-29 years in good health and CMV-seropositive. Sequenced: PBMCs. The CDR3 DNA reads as TGCAGCGTTGGAAGGGGGACGGGCGAGACCCAGTACTTC. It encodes CSVGRGTGETQYF.